A selection of T cell receptor beta chains follows, all from one sample in a study of T cell responses to AZD1222 COVID-19 vaccine. The data were produced by immunoSEQ multiplex PCR, yet TCRdb's version contains in-frame clones alone and is incomplete. The sample comprises 200,000 to 300,000 clones, more than 85% of which are singletons, and 0.55% rests with the top ten. This specimen consisted of peripheral blood, obtained on day 0 of AZD1222 vaccination. The source is an adult in good health. Each CDR3 is given with its conserved first and last residue. The order of the fields is J gene, clone size, D gene, V gene, CDR3 DNA, CDR3 protein. The D gene is left open where the match is weak. Expanded clones are given a class, and other clones once, few, many or no size at all.

TRBJ2-7 | NA | NA | TRBV28 | TGTGCCAGCAGTTTAGTGGATCCGCCAGAGCAGTACTTC | CASSLVDPPEQYF
TRBJ2-1 | NA | NA | TRBV7-8 | TGTGCCAGCAGCTTAGCGCCGGGGCCGCACAATGAGCAGTTCTTC | CASSLAPGPHNEQFF
TRBJ2-2 | NA | NA | TRBV18 | TGTGCCAGCTCACCTCGGGACTCCGGGGAGCTGTTTTTT | CASSPRDSGELFF
TRBJ1-3 | few | NA | TRBV19 | TGTGCCACCTCGAGGGGATATGGAAACACCATATATTTT | CATSRGYGNTIYF
TRBJ2-7 | NA | NA | TRBV7-3 | TGTGCCAGCAGCTTCTCGCGGGGCTACGAGCAGTACTTC | CASSFSRGYEQYF
TRBJ1-1 | NA | NA | TRBV3-1/TRBV3-2 | TGTGCCAGCAGCTTCCGGGACACGGAAGCTTTCTTT | CASSFRDTEAFF
TRBJ1-2 | NA | NA | TRBV9 | TGTGCCAGCAGCCTTGGATTATCCTATGGCTACACCTTC | CASSLGLSYGYTF
TRBJ2-7 | NA | NA | TRBV7-2 | TGTGCCAGCAGCTTTCTGGCGGACCGGAGGGGCCAGTACTTC | CASSFLADRRGQYF
TRBJ2-5 | once | NA | TRBV25-1 | TGTGCCAGCAGTGAATTCCTACAAGAGACCCAGTACTTC | CASSEFLQETQYF
TRBJ2-7 | NA | NA | TRBV14 | TGTGCCAGCAGCCAATGGGGTCAAGGTAACGAGCAGTACTTC | CASSQWGQGNEQYF
TRBJ1-1 | NA | NA | TRBV7-2 | TGTGCCAGCAGCTTAGAGATGAACACTGAAGCTTTCTTT | CASSLEMNTEAFF
TRBJ1-5 | NA | NA | TRBV2 | TGTGCCAGCAGTGTCGTACAGGAATATCAGCCCCAGCATTTT | CASSVVQEYQPQHF
TRBJ1-1 | NA | NA | TRBV7-9 | TGTGCCAGCAGTTGGGTGGGGGCTATGAACACTGAAGCTTTCTTT | CASSWVGAMNTEAFF
TRBJ1-2 | NA | NA | TRBV5-6 | TGTGCCAGCAGCTCAGGGAACCTGGGCTACACCTTC | CASSSGNLGYTF
TRBJ2-1 | NA | NA | TRBV28 | TGTGCCAGCAGTTGGGCCAAGAGAAATAGAAACAATGAGCAGTTCTTC | CASSWAKRNRNNEQFF
TRBJ2-6 | NA | NA | TRBV11-2 | TGTGCCAGCAGCGTCTCAGGGGCCAACGTCCTGACTTTC | CASSVSGANVLTF
TRBJ2-7 | NA | TRBD1 | TRBV4-1 | TGCGCCAGCAGCCACCCAGGACAGGGTCGGCACGAGCAGTACTTC | CASSHPGQGRHEQYF
TRBJ2-7 | NA | TRBD1 | TRBV24-1 | TGTGCCACCAGTGAGGCGGGACAGGCCTACGAGCAGTACTTC | CATSEAGQAYEQYF